Shown below are 2 T cell receptor beta chains from a single sample sequenced in a study of blood T cells in healthy people across ages. PCR was performed a second time for 7 to 11 cycles using a sample-barcoded 5' primer and a J-beta primer mix. Each CDR3 protein is one row after TCRdb ran MiXCR on the 5' RACE reads. Here the sample spans 1,500,000 or so distinct CDR3 sequences, roughly 43% being singletons. Sequenced input: blood. The source is a woman aged 18-30 years in good health.

The rearrangement links TRBV7-2 to TRBJ2-5; D ambiguous. V lost 5 bases to trimming and J lost 7 bases, with 17 bases between them. The CDR3 contains 14 residues. Germline V gives CDR1 SGHTA, CDR2 FQGNSA. CDR3 amino acids: CASSRTGGVVTQYF. The CDR3 DNA reads as TGTGCCAGCAGCCGGACCGGCGGTGTGGTGACCCAGTACTTC.

The chain carries TRBV28 and TRBJ2-4; 10 bases fit TRBD2. The J call may be incorrect, as the DNA end agrees better with TRBJ2-7. The CDR3 extends over 15 amino acids. Germline values: CDR1 MDHEN, CDR2 SYDVKM. This chain's CDR3 is CASSLLASGSPEQYF. CDR3 DNA sequence: TGTGCCAGCAGTTTATTGGCTAGCGGGAGCCCCGAGCAGTACTTC.